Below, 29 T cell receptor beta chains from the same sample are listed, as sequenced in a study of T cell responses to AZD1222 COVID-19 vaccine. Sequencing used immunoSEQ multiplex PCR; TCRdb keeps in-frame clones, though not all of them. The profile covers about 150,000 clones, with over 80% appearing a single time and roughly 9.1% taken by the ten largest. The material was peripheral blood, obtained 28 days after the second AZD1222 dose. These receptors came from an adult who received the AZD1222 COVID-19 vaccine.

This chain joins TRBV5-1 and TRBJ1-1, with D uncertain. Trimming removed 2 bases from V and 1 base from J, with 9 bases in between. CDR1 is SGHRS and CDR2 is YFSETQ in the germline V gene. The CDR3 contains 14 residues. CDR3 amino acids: CASSFVAQNTEAFF. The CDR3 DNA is TGCGCCAGCAGCTTTGTGGCACAGAACACTGAAGCTTTCTTT. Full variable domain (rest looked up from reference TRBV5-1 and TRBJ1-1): KAGVTQTPRYLIKTRGQQVTLSCSPISGHRSVSWYQQTPGQGLQFLFEYFSETQRNKGNFPGRFSGRQFSNSRSEMNVSTLELGDSALYLCASSFVAQNTEAFFGQGTRLTVV.

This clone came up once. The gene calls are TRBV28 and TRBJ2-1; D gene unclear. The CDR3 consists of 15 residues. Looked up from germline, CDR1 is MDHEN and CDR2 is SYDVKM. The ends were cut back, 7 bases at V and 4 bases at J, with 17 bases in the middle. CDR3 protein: CASTKGFGGYNEQFF. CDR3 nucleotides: TGTGCCAGCACCAAGGGTTTTGGCGGTTACAATGAGCAGTTCTTC.

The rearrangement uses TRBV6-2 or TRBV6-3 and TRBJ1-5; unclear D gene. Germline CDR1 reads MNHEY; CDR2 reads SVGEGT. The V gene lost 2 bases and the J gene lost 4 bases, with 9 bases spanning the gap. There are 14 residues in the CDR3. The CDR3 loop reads CASSYGQVNQPQHF. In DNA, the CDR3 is TGTGCCAGCAGTTACGGCCAGGTTAATCAGCCCCAGCATTTT.

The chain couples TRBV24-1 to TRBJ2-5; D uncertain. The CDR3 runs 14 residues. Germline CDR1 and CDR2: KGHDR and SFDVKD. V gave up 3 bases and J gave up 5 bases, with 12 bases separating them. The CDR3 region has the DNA TGTGCCACCAGTGATGTAAAAGATTGGGAGACCCAGTACTTC. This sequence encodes CATSDVKDWETQYF.

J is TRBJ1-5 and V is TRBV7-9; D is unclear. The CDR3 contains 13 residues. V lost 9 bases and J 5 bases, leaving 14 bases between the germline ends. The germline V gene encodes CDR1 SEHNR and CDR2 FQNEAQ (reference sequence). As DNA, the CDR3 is TGTGCCAGAGAGTCCTTCGGGGATCAGCCCCAGCATTTT. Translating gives CARESFGDQPQHF.

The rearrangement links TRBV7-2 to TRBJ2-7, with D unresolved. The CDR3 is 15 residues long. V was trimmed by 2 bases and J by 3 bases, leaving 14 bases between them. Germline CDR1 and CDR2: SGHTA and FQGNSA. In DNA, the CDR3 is TGTGCCAGCAGCTTAATGAACGAGCCAGTCTACGAGCAGTACTTC. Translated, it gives CASSLMNEPVYEQYF.

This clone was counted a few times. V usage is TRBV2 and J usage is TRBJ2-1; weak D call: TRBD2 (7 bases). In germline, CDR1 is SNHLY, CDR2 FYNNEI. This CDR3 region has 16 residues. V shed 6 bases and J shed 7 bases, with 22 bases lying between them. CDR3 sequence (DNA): TGTGCCAGCAGGTCCGTGAGGGGGAGGGACGGGAATGAGCAGTTCTTC. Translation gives CASRSVRGRDGNEQFF.

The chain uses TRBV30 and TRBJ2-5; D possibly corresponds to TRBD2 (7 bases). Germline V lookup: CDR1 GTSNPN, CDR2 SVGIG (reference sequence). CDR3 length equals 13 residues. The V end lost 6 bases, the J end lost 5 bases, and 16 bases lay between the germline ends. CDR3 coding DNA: TGTGCCTGTACACAGGGAGGGCTGGAGACCCAGTACTTC. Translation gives CACTQGGLETQYF. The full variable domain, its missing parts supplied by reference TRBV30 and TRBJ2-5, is SQTIHQWPATLVQPVGSPLSLECTVEGTSNPNLYWYRQAAGRGLQLLFYSVGIGQISSEVPQNLSASRPQDRQFILSSKKLLLSDSGFYLCACTQGGLETQYFGPGTRLLVL.

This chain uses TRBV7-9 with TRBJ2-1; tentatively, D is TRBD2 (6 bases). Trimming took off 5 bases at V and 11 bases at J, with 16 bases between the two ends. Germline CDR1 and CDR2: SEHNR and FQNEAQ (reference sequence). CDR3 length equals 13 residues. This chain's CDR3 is CASSAGTKSKQFF. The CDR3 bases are TGTGCCAGCAGCGCGGGGACCAAGTCCAAGCAGTTCTTC.

CDR3 in amino acids: CASSKHPDRRLNTEAFF. CDR3 DNA sequence: TGTGCCAGCAGCAAACACCCCGACAGGAGACTGAACACTGAAGCTTTCTTT. The V gene is TRBV21-1, the J gene TRBJ1-1; the D segment call TRBD1 is taken from the table without a DNA check. TRBV21-1 is annotated as a pseudogene. The CDR3 has 17 residues.

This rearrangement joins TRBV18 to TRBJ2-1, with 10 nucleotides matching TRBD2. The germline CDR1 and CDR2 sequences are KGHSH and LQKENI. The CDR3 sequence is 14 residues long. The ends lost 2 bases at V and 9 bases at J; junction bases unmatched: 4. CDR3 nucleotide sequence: TGTGCCAGCTCACCAAGCGGGAGGGCCGGTGAGCAGTTCTTC. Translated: CASSPSGRAGEQFF.

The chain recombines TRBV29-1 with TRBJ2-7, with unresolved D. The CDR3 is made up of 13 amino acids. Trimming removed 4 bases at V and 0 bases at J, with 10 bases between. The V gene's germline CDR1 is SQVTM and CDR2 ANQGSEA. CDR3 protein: CSVVRSDSYEQYF. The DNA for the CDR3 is TGCAGCGTTGTACGGTCGGACTCCTACGAGCAGTACTTC.

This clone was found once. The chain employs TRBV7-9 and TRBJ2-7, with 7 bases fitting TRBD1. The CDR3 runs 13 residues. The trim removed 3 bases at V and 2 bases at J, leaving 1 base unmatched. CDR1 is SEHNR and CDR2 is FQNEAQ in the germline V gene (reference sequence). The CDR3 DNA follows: TGTGCCAGCAGCTTGGGGACAGCCTACGAGCAGTACTTC. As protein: CASSLGTAYEQYF.

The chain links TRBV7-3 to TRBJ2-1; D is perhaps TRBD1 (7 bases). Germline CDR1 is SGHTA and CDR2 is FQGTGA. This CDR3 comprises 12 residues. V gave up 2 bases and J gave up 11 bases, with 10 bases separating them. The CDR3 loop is CASSLAGGKQFF. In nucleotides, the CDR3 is TGTGCCAGCAGCTTAGCAGGGGGGAAGCAGTTCTTC. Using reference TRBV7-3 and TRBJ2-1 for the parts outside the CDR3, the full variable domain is GAGVSQTPSNKVTEKGKYVELRCDPISGHTALYWYRQSLGQGPEFLIYFQGTGAADDSGLPNDRFFAVRPEGSVSTLKIQRTERGDSAVYLCASSLAGGKQFFGPGTRLTVL.

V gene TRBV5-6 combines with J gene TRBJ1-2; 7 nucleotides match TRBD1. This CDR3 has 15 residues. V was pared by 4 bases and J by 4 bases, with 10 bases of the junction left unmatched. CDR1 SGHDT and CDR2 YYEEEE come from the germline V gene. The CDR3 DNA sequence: TGTGCCAGCAGCACGGGACAGCTGTCGTTCTATGGCTACACCTTC. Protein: CASSTGQLSFYGYTF.

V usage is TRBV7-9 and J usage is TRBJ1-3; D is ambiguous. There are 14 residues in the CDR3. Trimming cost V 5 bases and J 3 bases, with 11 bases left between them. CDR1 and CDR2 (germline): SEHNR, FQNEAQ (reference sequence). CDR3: CASSPGVSGNTIYF. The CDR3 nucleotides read TGTGCCAGCAGCCCCGGGGTTAGTGGAAACACCATATATTTT.

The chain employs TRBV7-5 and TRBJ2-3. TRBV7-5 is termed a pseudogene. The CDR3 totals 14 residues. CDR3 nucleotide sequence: TGTGCCAGAAGCTTAGCGACGGCCCCAGATACGCAGTATTTT. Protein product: CARSLATAPDTQYF.

In DNA form, the CDR3 reads TGTGCCAGCAGTTACGACAGCGAAGTATATAATTCACCCCTCCACTTT. Translation: CASSYDSEVYNSPLHF. The V gene is TRBV6-2 or TRBV6-3, the J gene TRBJ1-6; tentative D call: TRBD1 (5 bases). There are 16 residues in the CDR3. In germline, CDR1 is MNHEY, CDR2 SVGEGT. Trimming pared 2 bases from V and 4 bases from J, leaving 12 bases between.

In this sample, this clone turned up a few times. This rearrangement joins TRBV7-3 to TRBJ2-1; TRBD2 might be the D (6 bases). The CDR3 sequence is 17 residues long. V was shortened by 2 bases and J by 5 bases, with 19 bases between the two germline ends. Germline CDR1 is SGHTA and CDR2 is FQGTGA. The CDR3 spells CASSLPTFAGRNNEQFF. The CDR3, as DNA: TGTGCCAGCAGCTTACCTACCTTCGCGGGGCGGAACAATGAGCAGTTCTTC. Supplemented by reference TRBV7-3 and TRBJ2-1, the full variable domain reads GAGVSQTPSNKVTEKGKYVELRCDPISGHTALYWYRQSLGQGPEFLIYFQGTGAADDSGLPNDRFFAVRPEGSVSTLKIQRTERGDSAVYLCASSLPTFAGRNNEQFFGPGTRLTVL.

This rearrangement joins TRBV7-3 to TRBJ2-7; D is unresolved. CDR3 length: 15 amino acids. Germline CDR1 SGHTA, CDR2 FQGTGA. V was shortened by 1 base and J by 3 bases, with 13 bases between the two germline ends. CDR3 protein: CASSLRPVNFYEQYF. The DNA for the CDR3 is TGTGCCAGCAGCTTAAGACCGGTGAACTTCTACGAGCAGTACTTC.

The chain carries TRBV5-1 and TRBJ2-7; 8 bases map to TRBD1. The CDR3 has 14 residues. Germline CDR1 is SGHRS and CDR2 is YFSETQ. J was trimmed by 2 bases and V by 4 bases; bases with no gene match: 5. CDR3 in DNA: TGCGCCAGCAGCGGGGGACAGGTTGCCTACGAGCAGTACTTC. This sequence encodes CASSGGQVAYEQYF.

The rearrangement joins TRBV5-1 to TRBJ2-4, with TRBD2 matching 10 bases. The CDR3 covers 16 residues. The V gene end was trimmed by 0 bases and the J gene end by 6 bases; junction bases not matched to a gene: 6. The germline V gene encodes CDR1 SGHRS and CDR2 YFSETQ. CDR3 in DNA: TGCGCCAGCAGCTTGGCCACTAGCGGGGATAGAAACATTCAGTACTTC. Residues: CASSLATSGDRNIQYF.

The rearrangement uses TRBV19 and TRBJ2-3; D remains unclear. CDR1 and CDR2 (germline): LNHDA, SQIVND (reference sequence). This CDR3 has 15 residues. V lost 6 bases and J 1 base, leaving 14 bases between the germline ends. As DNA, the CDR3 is TGTGCCAGTAGGCCCTCAGGACCTCGCACAGATACGCAGTATTTT. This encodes CASRPSGPRTDTQYF.

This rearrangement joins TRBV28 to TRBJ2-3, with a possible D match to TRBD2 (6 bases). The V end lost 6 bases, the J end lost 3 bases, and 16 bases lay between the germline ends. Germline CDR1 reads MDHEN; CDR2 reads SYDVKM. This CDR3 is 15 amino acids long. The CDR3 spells CASSFPRRGTDTQYF. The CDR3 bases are TGTGCCAGCAGCTTCCCTCGTCGGGGGACAGATACGCAGTATTTT.

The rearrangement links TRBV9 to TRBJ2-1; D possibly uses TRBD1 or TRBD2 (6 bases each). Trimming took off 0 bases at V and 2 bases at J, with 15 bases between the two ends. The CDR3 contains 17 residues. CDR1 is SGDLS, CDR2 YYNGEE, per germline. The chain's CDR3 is CASSVEFWGAAYNEQFF. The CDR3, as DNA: TGTGCCAGCAGCGTAGAGTTTTGGGGGGCTGCCTACAATGAGCAGTTCTTC.

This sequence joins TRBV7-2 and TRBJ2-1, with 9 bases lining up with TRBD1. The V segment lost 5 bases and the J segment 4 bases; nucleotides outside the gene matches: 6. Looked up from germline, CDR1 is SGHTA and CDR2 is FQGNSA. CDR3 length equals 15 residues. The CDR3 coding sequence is TGTGCCAGCAGCCGTAGACAGGGGGGTTACAATGAGCAGTTCTTC. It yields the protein CASSRRQGGYNEQFF.

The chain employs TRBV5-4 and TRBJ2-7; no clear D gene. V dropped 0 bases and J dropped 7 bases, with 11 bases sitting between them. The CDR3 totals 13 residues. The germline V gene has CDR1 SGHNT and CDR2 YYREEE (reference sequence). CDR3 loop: CASSLADGWEQYF. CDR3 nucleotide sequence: TGTGCCAGCAGCTTGGCCGACGGTTGGGAGCAGTACTTC.

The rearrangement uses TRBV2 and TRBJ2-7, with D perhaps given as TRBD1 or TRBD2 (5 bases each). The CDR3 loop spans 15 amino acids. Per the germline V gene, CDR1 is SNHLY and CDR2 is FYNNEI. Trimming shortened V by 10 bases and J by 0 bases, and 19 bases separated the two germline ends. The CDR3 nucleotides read TGTGCCACCATTGGGGGTATAGGAGACTCCTACGAGCAGTACTTC. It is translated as CATIGGIGDSYEQYF.

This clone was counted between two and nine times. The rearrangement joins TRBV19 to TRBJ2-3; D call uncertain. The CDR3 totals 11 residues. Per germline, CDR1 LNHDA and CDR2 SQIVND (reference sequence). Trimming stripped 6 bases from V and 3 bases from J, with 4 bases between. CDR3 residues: CASRRTDTQYF. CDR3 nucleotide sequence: TGTGCCAGTAGGAGAACAGATACGCAGTATTTT.